This TCR beta chain was obtained from a study of PD-1 blockade in classical Hodgkin lymphoma. Study-level information: Nivolumab dosed at 3 mg/kg went to patients intravenously every 2 weeks. Study outcomes and limitations: TCR diversity at baseline was reported to be reduced in newly diagnosed patients relative to healthy donors. TCR diversity rose significantly by C4D1 in CD4+ but not CD8+ cells.

As for time point: cycle 4 day 1 (C4D1), after 5 to 7 weeks of nivolumab. All trial patients relapsed after autologous stem cell transplantation. Points on this clone: Its specificity is unknown.

Measured with immunoSEQ multiplex PCR; TCRdb has only the in-frame clones, and not every one. This table holds about 96,000 clones, about 92% found once. The CDR3 covers 14 residues. Trimming took off 3 bases at V and 5 bases at J, with 11 bases between the two ends. Germline V CDR1 and CDR2: SGHRS, YFSETQ. The V and J genes are TRBV5-1 and TRBJ2-2, with TRBD1 as a possible D gene (6 bases). The sequence came from a human donor with classical Hodgkin lymphoma. The input for sequencing was peripheral blood mononuclear cells (PBMCs), taken before the fourth cycle of nivolumab. The CDR3 loop is CASSSSGTTGELFF. CDR3 coding DNA: TGCGCCAGCAGCTCATCCGGGACAACCGGGGAGCTGTTTTTT.